These T cell receptor beta chains were read from a single sample in a study of blood T cell repertoires in COVID-19. Assay used: immunoSEQ multiplex PCR; TCRdb lists only in-frame clones, some missing. Here the sample spans 250,000 to 300,000 clones, roughly 90% being singletons. The sample comprised PBMCs or T cells enriched from blood (not recorded which). These receptors were taken from a woman aged 40 to 50 with acute COVID-19. Each CDR3 is given with its conserved first and last residue. Fields, in order: clone size, V gene, D gene, J gene, CDR3 DNA, CDR3 protein. A D gene is named only where the DNA matches it firmly. Some rows have no size entry. The others give once, few or many, or a class for an expanded clone.

size: .
V: TRBV9
D: .
J: TRBJ1-1
DNA: TGTGCCAGCAGCCCAGGCAGGGTACGGACTGAAGCTTTCTTT
CDR3: CASSPGRVRTEAFF

size: .
V: TRBV7-9
D: .
J: TRBJ2-5
DNA: TGTGCCAGCAGCTTCCCCGGGACTCTCCAAGAGACCCAGTACTTC
CDR3: CASSFPGTLQETQYF

size: .
V: TRBV6-2/TRBV6-3
D: .
J: TRBJ2-7
DNA: TGTGCCAGCAGCACCCTAGTTGTCTACGAGCAGTACTTC
CDR3: CASSTLVVYEQYF

size: .
V: TRBV28
D: TRBD1
J: TRBJ2-5
DNA: TGTGCCAGCAGTTTGACAGGGCCCGGTGGGGAGACCCAGTACTTC
CDR3: CASSLTGPGGETQYF

size: .
V: TRBV29-1
D: .
J: TRBJ1-1
DNA: TGCAGCGTTGCACAGGGTCGGAACACTGAAGCTTTCTTT
CDR3: CSVAQGRNTEAFF

size: few
V: TRBV4-3
D: TRBD2
J: TRBJ2-2
DNA: TGCGCCAGCAGCCCCCGTAGCGGGAGTGTCACCGGGGAGCTGTTTTTT
CDR3: CASSPRSGSVTGELFF

size: .
V: TRBV7-3
D: .
J: TRBJ2-1
DNA: TGTGCCAGCAGCTCTTATGGGACTTCCTACAATGAGCAGTTCTTC
CDR3: CASSSYGTSYNEQFF

size: once
V: TRBV5-6
D: .
J: TRBJ2-1
DNA: TGTGCCAGCAGCCGATACCGGAGGGATTACAATGAGCAGTTCTTC
CDR3: CASSRYRRDYNEQFF

size: .
V: TRBV24-1
D: .
J: TRBJ1-2
DNA: TGTGCCACCAGTGAATCGGACACCTATGGTTACACCTTC
CDR3: CATSESDTYGYTF

size: .
V: TRBV19
D: TRBD1
J: TRBJ1-5
DNA: TGTGCCAGTAGTAAAGGCAGGGGGCGTCAGCCCCAGCATTTT
CDR3: CASSKGRGRQPQHF

size: few
V: TRBV19
D: .
J: TRBJ1-1
DNA: TGTGCCAGTAGTCCCAGAGTGGAGGAGCTGCGGGCTTTCTTT
CDR3: CASSPRVEELRAFF

size: .
V: TRBV7-2
D: TRBD2
J: TRBJ2-5
DNA: TGTGCCAGCAGCTTAGGGGGAGGGTTGGAGACCCAGTACTTC
CDR3: CASSLGGGLETQYF

size: .
V: TRBV28
D: .
J: TRBJ2-2
DNA: TGTGCCAGCAGTTTATTTGGCGGGAACACCGGGGAGCTGTTTTTT
CDR3: CASSLFGGNTGELFF

size: .
V: TRBV20-1
D: .
J: TRBJ2-5
DNA: TGCAGTGCTAGAGTAGGGGCGACCCAGTACTTC
CDR3: CSARVGATQYF

size: once
V: TRBV23-1
D: TRBD2
J: TRBJ2-2
DNA: TGCGCCAGCAGTCAATCTGGGACTAGCGGGAGTAGAGACACCGGGGAGCTGTTTTTT
CDR3: CASSQSGTSGSRDTGELFF

size: few
V: TRBV7-2
D: .
J: TRBJ2-2
DNA: TGTGCCAGCAGGCCGGACAGAACGAACACCGGGGAGCTGTTTTTT
CDR3: CASRPDRTNTGELFF

size: .
V: TRBV7-2
D: TRBD1
J: TRBJ2-2
DNA: TGTGCCAGCAGCTTTCAGGGGGCCGGGGAGCTGTTTTTT
CDR3: CASSFQGAGELFF

size: .
V: TRBV5-4
D: TRBD1
J: TRBJ1-2
DNA: TGTGCCAGCAGCTTGGCCGGGACAGGCTATGGCTACACCTTC
CDR3: CASSLAGTGYGYTF

size: .
V: TRBV5-8
D: .
J: TRBJ1-5
DNA: TGTGCCAGCAGCTTGGGAGGTGGCAATCAGCCCCAGCATTTT
CDR3: CASSLGGGNQPQHF

size: .
V: TRBV28
D: TRBD2
J: TRBJ2-7
DNA: TGTGCCAGCAGCAGACAACCGGGACTAGCGGGAGTCTACGAGCAGTACTTC
CDR3: CASSRQPGLAGVYEQYF

size: .
V: TRBV12-3/TRBV12-4
D: TRBD1
J: TRBJ1-1
DNA: TGTGCCAGCAGTTATTCCCAGGGGGCGGCCTCTTTCTTT
CDR3: CASSYSQGAASFF

size: .
V: TRBV19
D: TRBD1
J: TRBJ1-4
DNA: TGTGCCAGTAGTCCCTGGACAGGGGGCGTTTTGAGGTCTAATGAAAAACTGTTTTTT
CDR3: CASSPWTGGVLRSNEKLFF

size: .
V: TRBV5-1
D: TRBD1
J: TRBJ1-2
DNA: TGCGCCAGCAGCACCGGGACAGGGGGCTTGGATGGCTACACCTTC
CDR3: CASSTGTGGLDGYTF

size: once
V: TRBV5-1
D: TRBD1
J: TRBJ1-1
DNA: TGCGCCAGCAGTACTCAGGGGGGGAACACTGAAGCTTTCTTT
CDR3: CASSTQGGNTEAFF

size: .
V: TRBV15
D: .
J: TRBJ2-5
DNA: TGTGCCACCAGCAGGGAACGACAGAAACAAGAGACCCAGTACTTC
CDR3: CATSRERQKQETQYF

size: .
V: TRBV5-1
D: .
J: TRBJ2-4
DNA: TGCGCCAGCAGCCTAGAACTGGGCGGGCGGGCCAAAAACATTCAGTACTTC
CDR3: CASSLELGGRAKNIQYF

size: .
V: TRBV7-8
D: .
J: TRBJ1-2
DNA: TGTGCCAGCAGCATACGAACAGGGAACTATGGCTACACCTTC
CDR3: CASSIRTGNYGYTF

size: .
V: TRBV7-9
D: TRBD2
J: TRBJ2-1
DNA: TGTGCCAGCAGCTTAGCGAGGGGACTAGCGGACAATGAGCAGTTCTTC
CDR3: CASSLARGLADNEQFF

size: .
V: TRBV15
D: .
J: TRBJ2-1
DNA: TGTGCCACCAGCAGAGATTATGGGTGGAGCTCCTACAATGAGCAGTTCTTC
CDR3: CATSRDYGWSSYNEQFF

size: .
V: TRBV4-3
D: .
J: TRBJ2-1
DNA: TGCGCCAGCAGCCAAGAGGGCGGGCCCTACAATGAGCAGTTCTTC
CDR3: CASSQEGGPYNEQFF

size: .
V: TRBV28
D: .
J: TRBJ1-2
DNA: TGTGCCAGCGGGCCTAACTATGGCTACACCTTC
CDR3: CASGPNYGYTF

size: .
V: TRBV5-4
D: .
J: TRBJ1-1
DNA: TGTGCCAGCAGCCTACAGGGATCCTTGGGCACTGAAGCTTTCTTT
CDR3: CASSLQGSLGTEAFF

size: .
V: TRBV7-9
D: .
J: TRBJ2-1
DNA: TGTGCCAGCAGCTTATATGGACTCTACAATGAGCAGTTCTTC
CDR3: CASSLYGLYNEQFF

size: .
V: TRBV4-1
D: .
J: TRBJ1-1
DNA: TGCGCCAGCAGCCAAGTAACTTCTCCGAACACTGAAGCTTTCTTT
CDR3: CASSQVTSPNTEAFF

size: .
V: TRBV6-2/TRBV6-3
D: TRBD2
J: TRBJ2-7
DNA: TGTGCCAGCAGTTACCGGGAGGGCTACGAGCAGTACTTC
CDR3: CASSYREGYEQYF

size: .
V: TRBV5-8
D: .
J: TRBJ2-7
DNA: TGTGCCAGCAGCTTGAGCCGGGTCCACTACGAGCAGTACTTC
CDR3: CASSLSRVHYEQYF

size: .
V: TRBV18
D: .
J: TRBJ1-5
DNA: TGTGCCAGCTCACCGGCCGGGGATCAGCCCCAGCATTTT
CDR3: CASSPAGDQPQHF

size: .
V: TRBV2
D: TRBD1
J: TRBJ2-7
DNA: TGTGCCAGCAGACGGGACAGGGTTAGAGGCGAGCAGTACTTC
CDR3: CASRRDRVRGEQYF

size: .
V: TRBV9
D: TRBD1
J: TRBJ1-2
DNA: TGTGCCAGCAGCACACCCACAGGGGTGGGTGGCTACACCTTC
CDR3: CASSTPTGVGGYTF

size: .
V: TRBV19
D: .
J: TRBJ2-3
DNA: TGTGCCAGTAGTACATGGACAGACACAGATACGCAGTATTTT
CDR3: CASSTWTDTDTQYF

size: .
V: TRBV19
D: .
J: TRBJ2-3
DNA: TGTGCTACCCGGCTGGCGGGAACCACAGATACGCAGTATTTT
CDR3: CATRLAGTTDTQYF

size: .
V: TRBV2
D: TRBD1
J: TRBJ1-6
DNA: TGTGCCAGCAGTTTGGACAGGGATCGGTCACCCCTCCACTTT
CDR3: CASSLDRDRSPLHF

size: .
V: TRBV27
D: TRBD1
J: TRBJ2-2
DNA: TGTGCCAGCAGTCCGCGGGGGACAGGGCCGGTGACCGGGGAGCTGTTTTTT
CDR3: CASSPRGTGPVTGELFF

size: once
V: TRBV18
D: .
J: TRBJ1-2
DNA: TGTGCCAGCTCACCAGCGACAGGCAGCTATGGCTACACCTTC
CDR3: CASSPATGSYGYTF

size: .
V: TRBV3-1/TRBV3-2
D: .
J: TRBJ2-7
DNA: TGTGCCAGCAGCCTAAGCGGCTCCTACGAGCAGTACTTC
CDR3: CASSLSGSYEQYF

size: .
V: TRBV3-1/TRBV3-2
D: TRBD2
J: TRBJ2-1
DNA: TGTGCCAGCAGCCAAGAAAGGAGCGGGGGGCTATACAATGAGCAGTTCTTC
CDR3: CASSQERSGGLYNEQFF

size: .
V: TRBV2
D: TRBD2
J: TRBJ2-1
DNA: TGTGCCAGCACCGGGGCGGGTAGCGGGGCTGACAATGAGCAGTTCTTC
CDR3: CASTGAGSGADNEQFF

size: .
V: TRBV7-9
D: TRBD2
J: TRBJ2-7
DNA: TGTGCCAGCACCTTGGAGTCTAGCGGGAGGGCCGGCGAGCAGTACTTC
CDR3: CASTLESSGRAGEQYF

size: once
V: TRBV28
D: TRBD1
J: TRBJ2-3
DNA: TGTGCCAGCAGTGCGACAGGGGGGCCGAACGATACGCAGTATTTT
CDR3: CASSATGGPNDTQYF

size: .
V: TRBV11-2
D: .
J: TRBJ2-7
DNA: TGTGCCAGCAGCTTAGAGCCAGGGCGTAGCTCCTACGAGCAGTACTTC
CDR3: CASSLEPGRSSYEQYF

size: .
V: TRBV2
D: TRBD1
J: TRBJ1-4
DNA: TGTGCCAGCAGTTTAACAGGGGCTTCTAATGAAAAACTGTTTTTT
CDR3: CASSLTGASNEKLFF